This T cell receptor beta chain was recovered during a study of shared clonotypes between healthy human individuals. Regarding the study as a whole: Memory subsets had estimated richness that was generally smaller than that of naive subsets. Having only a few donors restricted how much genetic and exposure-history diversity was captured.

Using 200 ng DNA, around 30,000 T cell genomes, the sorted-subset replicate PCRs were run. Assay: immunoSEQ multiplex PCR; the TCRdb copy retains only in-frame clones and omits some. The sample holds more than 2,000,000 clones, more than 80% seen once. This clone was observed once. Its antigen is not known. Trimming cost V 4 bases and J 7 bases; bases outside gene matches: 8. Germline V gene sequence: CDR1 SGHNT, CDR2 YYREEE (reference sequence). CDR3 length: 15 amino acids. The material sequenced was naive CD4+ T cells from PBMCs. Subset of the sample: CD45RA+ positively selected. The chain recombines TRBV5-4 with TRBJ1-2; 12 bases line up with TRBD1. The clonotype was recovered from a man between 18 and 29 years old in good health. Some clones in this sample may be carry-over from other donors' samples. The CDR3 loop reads CASSAPGQGAGGYTF. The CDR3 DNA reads TGTGCCAGCAGCGCACCGGGACAGGGGGCGGGTGGCTACACCTTC.